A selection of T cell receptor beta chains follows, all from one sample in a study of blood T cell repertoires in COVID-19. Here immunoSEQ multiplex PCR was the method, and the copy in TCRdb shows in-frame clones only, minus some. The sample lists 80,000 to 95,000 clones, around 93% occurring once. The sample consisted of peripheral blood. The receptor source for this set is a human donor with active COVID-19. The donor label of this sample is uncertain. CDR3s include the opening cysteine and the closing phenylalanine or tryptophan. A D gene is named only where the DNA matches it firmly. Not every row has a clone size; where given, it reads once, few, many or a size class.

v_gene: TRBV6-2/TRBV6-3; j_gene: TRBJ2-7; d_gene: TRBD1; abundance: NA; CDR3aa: CASSYYDRATYEQYF; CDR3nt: TGTGCCAGCAGTTACTACGACAGGGCTACCTACGAGCAGTACTTC
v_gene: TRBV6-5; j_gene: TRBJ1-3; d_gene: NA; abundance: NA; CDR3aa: CASSYSSGPSGNTIYF; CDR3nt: TGTGCCAGCAGTTACTCGAGCGGCCCCTCTGGAAACACCATATATTTT
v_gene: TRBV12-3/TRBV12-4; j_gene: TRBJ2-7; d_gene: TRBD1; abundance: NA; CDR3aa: CASSRTGSYEQYF; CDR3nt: TGTGCCAGCAGTAGGACAGGGTCCTACGAGCAGTACTTC
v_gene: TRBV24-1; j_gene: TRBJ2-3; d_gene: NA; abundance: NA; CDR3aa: CATSTGLTDTQYF; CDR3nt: TGTGCCACCAGCACAGGGCTCACAGATACGCAGTATTTT
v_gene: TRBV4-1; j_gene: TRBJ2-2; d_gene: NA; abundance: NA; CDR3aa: CASSLGLGAGELFF; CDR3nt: TGCGCCAGCAGCCTCGGACTCGGCGCCGGGGAGCTGTTTTTT
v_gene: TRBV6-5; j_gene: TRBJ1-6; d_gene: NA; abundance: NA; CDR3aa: CASSYSQGNNSPLHF; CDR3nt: TGTGCCAGCAGTTACTCACAGGGAAACAATTCACCCCTCCACTTT
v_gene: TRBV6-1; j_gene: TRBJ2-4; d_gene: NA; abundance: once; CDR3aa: CASEPADGGIQYF; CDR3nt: TGTGCCAGCGAACCGGCAGACGGGGGCATTCAGTACTTC
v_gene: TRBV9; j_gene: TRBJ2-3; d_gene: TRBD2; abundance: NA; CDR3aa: CASSVVGGGGPDTQYF; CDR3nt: TGTGCCAGCAGCGTAGTCGGCGGGGGGGGGCCAGATACGCAGTATTTT
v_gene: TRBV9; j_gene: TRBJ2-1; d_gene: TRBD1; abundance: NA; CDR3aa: CASSENWDSNEQFF; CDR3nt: TGTGCCAGCAGCGAAAATTGGGACAGCAATGAGCAGTTCTTC
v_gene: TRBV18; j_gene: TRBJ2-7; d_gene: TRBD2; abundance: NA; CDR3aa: CASSPTSGGLSYEQYF; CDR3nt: TGTGCCAGCTCACCAACGAGCGGGGGCCTTTCCTACGAGCAGTACTTC
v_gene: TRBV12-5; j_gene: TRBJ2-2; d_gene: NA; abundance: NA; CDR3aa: CASGLARTPGATIDYTGELFF; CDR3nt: TGTGCTAGTGGTTTGGCCAGAACACCGGGAGCCACCATCGACTATACCGGGGAGCTGTTTTTT
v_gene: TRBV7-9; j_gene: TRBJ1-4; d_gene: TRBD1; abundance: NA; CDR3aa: CASSLGDRGYEKLFF; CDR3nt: TGTGCCAGCAGCTTAGGGGACAGGGGATATGAAAAACTGTTTTTT
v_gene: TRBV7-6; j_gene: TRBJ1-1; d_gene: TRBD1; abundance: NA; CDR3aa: CASSLMQGAPQGAFF; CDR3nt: TGTGCCAGCAGCTTAATGCAGGGGGCGCCCCAGGGAGCTTTCTTT
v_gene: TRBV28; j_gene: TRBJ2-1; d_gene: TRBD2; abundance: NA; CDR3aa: CASSLGGGAHNEQFF; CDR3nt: TGTGCCAGCAGTTTGGGCGGGGGGGCCCACAATGAGCAGTTCTTC
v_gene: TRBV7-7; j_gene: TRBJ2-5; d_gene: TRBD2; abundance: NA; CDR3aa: CASSPGLAGDIRRWETQYF; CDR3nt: TGTGCTAGCAGCCCGGGACTAGCGGGGGACATCCGCAGATGGGAGACCCAGTACTTC
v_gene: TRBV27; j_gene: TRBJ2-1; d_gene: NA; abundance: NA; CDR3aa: CASSLGHEQFF; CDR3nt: TGTGCCAGCAGTTTGGGGCATGAGCAGTTCTTC
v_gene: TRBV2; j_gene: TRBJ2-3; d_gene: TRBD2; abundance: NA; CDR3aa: CASVSGTQGAQYF; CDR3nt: TGTGCCAGCGTTAGCGGGACCCAAGGGGCGCAGTATTTT
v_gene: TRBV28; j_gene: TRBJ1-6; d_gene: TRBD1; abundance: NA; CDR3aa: CASFTGAGSPLHF; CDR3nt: TGTGCCAGCTTTACAGGGGCCGGGTCACCCCTCCACTTT
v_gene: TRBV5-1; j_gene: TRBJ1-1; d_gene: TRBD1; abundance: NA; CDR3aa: CASSLEGAPYTEAFF; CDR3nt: TGCGCCAGCAGCTTGGAGGGGGCCCCCTACACTGAAGCTTTCTTT
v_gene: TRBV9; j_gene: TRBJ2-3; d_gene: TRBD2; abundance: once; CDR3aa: CASSVASGGRTSTDTQYF; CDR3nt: TGTGCCAGCAGCGTTGCTAGCGGGGGGCGGACTAGCACAGATACGCAGTATTTT